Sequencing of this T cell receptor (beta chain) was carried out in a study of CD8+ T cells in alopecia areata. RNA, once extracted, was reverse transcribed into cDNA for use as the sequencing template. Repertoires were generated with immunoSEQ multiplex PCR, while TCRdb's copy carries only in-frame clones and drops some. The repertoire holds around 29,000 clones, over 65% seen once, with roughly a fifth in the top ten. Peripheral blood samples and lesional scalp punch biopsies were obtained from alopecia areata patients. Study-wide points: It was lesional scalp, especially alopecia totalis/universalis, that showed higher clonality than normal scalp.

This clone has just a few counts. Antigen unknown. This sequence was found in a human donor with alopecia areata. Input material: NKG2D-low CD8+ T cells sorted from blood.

The CDR3 spells CASSAFQENTEAFF. The CDR3 bases are TGTGCCAGTAGCGCTTTTCAGGAGAACACTGAAGCTTTCTTT. The chain has TRBV19 and TRBJ1-1, with D hard to call. This CDR3 spans 14 amino acids. V lost 6 bases, J lost 1 base, and 12 bases lay in between. Germline loops: CDR1 LNHDA, CDR2 SQIVND (reference sequence).